Following are 3 T cell receptor beta chains from one sample sequenced in a study of blood T cell repertoires in COVID-19. Clones were sequenced by immunoSEQ multiplex PCR, and TCRdb holds only the in-frame ones, with some missing. Counted here are more than 65,000 clones, 79% occurring once; the ten biggest clones make up approximately 9.3%. Sequencing used peripheral blood. The source of these receptors is a woman between 45 and 65 years old with acute or convalescent COVID-19.

The chain combines TRBV7-6 with TRBJ1-3; TRBD1 agrees at 8 bases. Germline V gene sequence: CDR1 SGHVS, CDR2 FNYEAQ. Trimming removed 5 bases from V and 0 bases from J; junction bases left unmatched: 6. The CDR3 loop spans 16 amino acids. As DNA, the CDR3 is TGTGCCAGCAGCCCCTTGGGACAGGACTCTGGAAACACCATATATTTT. Amino acids: CASSPLGQDSGNTIYF.

The chain has TRBV30 and TRBJ2-7, with D perhaps matching TRBD2 (6 bases). Deletions cut 0 bases from V and 2 bases from J, with 11 bases between. This CDR3 comprises 14 residues. Germline V gene data show CDR1 as GTSNPN and CDR2 as SVGIG (reference sequence). This CDR3 is CAWSVGREPYEQYF. The CDR3 DNA reads TGTGCCTGGAGTGTAGGGCGGGAACCCTACGAGCAGTACTTC.

The chain recombines TRBV30 with TRBJ1-2; TRBD1 is a possible D gene (5 bases). Germline V gives CDR1 GTSNPN, CDR2 SVGIG (reference sequence). This CDR3 comprises 12 residues. Trimming shortened V by 5 bases and J by 8 bases, and 15 bases separated the two germline ends. The CDR3 nucleotides read TGTGCCTGGGGGAGGGGAGGGCTAGGCTACACCTTC. Protein product: CAWGRGGLGYTF.